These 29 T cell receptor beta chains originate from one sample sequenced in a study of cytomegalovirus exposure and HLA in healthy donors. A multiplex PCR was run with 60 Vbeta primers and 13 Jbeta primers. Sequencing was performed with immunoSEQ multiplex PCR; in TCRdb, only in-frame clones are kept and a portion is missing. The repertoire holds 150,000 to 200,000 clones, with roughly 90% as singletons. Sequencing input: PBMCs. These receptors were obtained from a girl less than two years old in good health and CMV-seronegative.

In nucleotides, the CDR3 is TGTGCCACCAGCGTAAAAGTCGGGTCCCCCTTTAGCACCCTCCACTTT. Protein product: CATSVKVGSPFSTLHF. The J gene is TRBJ1-6, the V gene TRBV15; D is uncertain. The CDR3 loop spans 16 amino acids. Germline CDR1 is LNHNV and CDR2 is YYDKDF (reference sequence). Trimming took 5 bases from V and 14 from J, leaving 25 bases between them.

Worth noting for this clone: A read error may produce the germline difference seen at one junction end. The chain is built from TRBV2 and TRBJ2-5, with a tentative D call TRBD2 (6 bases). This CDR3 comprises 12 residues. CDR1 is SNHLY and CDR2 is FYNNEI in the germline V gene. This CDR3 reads CASGGDEEAQYF. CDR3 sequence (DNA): TGTGCCAGCGGCGGGGATGAAGAGGCCCAGTACTTC.

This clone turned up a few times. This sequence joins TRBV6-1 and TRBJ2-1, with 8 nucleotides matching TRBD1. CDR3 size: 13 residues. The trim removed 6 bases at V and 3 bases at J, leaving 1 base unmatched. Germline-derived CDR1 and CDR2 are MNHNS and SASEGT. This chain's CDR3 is CASRDRGYNEQFF. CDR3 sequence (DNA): TGTGCCAGCAGAGACAGGGGCTACAATGAGCAGTTCTTC.

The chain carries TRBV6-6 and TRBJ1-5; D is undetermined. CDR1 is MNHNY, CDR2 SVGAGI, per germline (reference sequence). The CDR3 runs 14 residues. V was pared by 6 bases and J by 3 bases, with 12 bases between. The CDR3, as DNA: TGTGCCAGCAGCCTCGGACTAGACAATCAGCCCCAGCATTTT. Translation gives CASSLGLDNQPQHF.

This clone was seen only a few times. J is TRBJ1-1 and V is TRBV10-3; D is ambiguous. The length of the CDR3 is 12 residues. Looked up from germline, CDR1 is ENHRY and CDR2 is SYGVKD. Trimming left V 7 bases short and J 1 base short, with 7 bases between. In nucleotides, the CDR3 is TGTGCCATCAAACCGGGGAACACTGAAGCTTTCTTT. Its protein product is CAIKPGNTEAFF.

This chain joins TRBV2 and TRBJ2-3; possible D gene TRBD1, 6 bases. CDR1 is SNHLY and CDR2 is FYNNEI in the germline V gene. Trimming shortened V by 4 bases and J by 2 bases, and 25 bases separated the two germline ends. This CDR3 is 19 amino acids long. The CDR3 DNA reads TGTGCCAGCAGTGGCGATAGTTTGGCCTTTGGACAGAACACAGATACGCAGTATTTT. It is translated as CASSGDSLAFGQNTDTQYF.

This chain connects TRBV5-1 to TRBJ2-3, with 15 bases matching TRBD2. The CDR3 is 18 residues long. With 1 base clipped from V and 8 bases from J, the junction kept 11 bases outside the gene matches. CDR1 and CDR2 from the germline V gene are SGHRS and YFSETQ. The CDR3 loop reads CASSLSGLAGGPESTQYF. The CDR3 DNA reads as TGCGCCAGCAGCTTGAGCGGACTAGCGGGAGGGCCTGAAAGTACGCAGTATTTT. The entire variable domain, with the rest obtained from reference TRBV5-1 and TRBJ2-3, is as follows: KAGVTQTPRYLIKTRGQQVTLSCSPISGHRSVSWYQQTPGQGLQFLFEYFSETQRNKGNFPGRFSGRQFSNSRSEMNVSTLELGDSALYLCASSLSGLAGGPESTQYFGPGTRLTVL.

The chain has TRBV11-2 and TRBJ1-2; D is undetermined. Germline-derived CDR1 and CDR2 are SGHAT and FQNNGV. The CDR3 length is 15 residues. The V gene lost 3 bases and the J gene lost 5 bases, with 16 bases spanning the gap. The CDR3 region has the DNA TGTGCCAGCAGCTTTGAACCGGGTGGAATATATGGCTACACCTTC. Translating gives CASSFEPGGIYGYTF.

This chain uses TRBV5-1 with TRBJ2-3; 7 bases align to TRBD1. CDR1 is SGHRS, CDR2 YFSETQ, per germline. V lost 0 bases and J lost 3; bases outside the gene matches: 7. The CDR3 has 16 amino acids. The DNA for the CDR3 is TGCGCCAGCAGCTTGGCGGGGACAGCGCTGACAGATACGCAGTATTTT. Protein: CASSLAGTALTDTQYF.

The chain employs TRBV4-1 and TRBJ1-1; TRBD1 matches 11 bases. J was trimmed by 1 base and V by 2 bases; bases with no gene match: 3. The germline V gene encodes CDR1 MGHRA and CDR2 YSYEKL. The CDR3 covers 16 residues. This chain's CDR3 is CASSQPGQGANTEAFF. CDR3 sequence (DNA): TGCGCCAGCAGCCAACCTGGACAGGGGGCGAACACTGAAGCTTTCTTT.

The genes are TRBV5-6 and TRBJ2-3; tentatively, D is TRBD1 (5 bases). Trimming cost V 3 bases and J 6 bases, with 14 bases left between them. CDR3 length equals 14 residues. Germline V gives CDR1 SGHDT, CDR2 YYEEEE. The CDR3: CASSYVGPGDTQYF. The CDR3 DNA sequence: TGTGCCAGCAGCTACGTTGGCCCAGGGGATACGCAGTATTTT.

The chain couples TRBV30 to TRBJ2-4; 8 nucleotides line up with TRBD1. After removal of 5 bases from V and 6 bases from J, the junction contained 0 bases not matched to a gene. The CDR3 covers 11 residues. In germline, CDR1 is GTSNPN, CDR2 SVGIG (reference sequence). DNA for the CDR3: TGTGCCTGGGGACAGGGAAACATTCAGTACTTC. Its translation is CAWGQGNIQYF. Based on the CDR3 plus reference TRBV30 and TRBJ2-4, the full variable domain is SQTIHQWPATLVQPVGSPLSLECTVEGTSNPNLYWYRQAAGRGLQLLFYSVGIGQISSEVPQNLSASRPQDRQFILSSKKLLLSDSGFYLCAWGQGNIQYFGAGTRLSVL.

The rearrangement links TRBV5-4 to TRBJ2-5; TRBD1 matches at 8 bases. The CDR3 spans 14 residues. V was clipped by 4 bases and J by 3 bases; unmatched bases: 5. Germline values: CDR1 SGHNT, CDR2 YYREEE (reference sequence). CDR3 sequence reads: CASSRTGGKETQYF. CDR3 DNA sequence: TGTGCCAGCAGCCGTACAGGGGGGAAAGAGACCCAGTACTTC.

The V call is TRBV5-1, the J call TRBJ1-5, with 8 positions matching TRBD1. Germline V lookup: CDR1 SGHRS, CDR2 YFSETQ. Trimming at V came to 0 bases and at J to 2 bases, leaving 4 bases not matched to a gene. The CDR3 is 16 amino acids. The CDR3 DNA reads TGCGCCAGCAGCTTGGCCCCGGGACAGGGCAATCAGCCCCAGCATTTT. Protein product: CASSLAPGQGNQPQHF. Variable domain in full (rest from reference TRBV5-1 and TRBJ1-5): KAGVTQTPRYLIKTRGQQVTLSCSPISGHRSVSWYQQTPGQGLQFLFEYFSETQRNKGNFPGRFSGRQFSNSRSEMNVSTLELGDSALYLCASSLAPGQGNQPQHFGDGTRLSIL.

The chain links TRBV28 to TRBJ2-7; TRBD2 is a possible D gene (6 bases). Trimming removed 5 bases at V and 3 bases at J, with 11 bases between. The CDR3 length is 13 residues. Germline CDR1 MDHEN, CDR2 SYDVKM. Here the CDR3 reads CASSEGLHYEQYF. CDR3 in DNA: TGTGCCAGCAGTGAAGGACTACACTACGAGCAGTACTTC.

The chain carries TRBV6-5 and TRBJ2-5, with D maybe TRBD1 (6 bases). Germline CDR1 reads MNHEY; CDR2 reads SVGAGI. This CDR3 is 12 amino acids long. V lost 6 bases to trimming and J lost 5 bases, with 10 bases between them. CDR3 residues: CASRDSRETQYF. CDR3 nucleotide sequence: TGTGCCAGCAGGGACAGCCGGGAGACCCAGTACTTC.

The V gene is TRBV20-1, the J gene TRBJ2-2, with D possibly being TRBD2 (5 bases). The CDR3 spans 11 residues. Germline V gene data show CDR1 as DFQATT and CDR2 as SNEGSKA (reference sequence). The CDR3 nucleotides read TGCTCCCGTTGCGGGACCGGGGAGCTGTTTTTT. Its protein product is CSRCGTGELFF.

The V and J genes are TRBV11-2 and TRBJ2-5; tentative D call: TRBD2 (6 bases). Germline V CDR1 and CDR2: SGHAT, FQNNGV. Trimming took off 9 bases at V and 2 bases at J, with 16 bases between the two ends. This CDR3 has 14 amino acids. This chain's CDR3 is CARSGLRAQETQYF. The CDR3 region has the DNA TGTGCCAGGTCGGGACTTCGGGCTCAAGAGACCCAGTACTTC.

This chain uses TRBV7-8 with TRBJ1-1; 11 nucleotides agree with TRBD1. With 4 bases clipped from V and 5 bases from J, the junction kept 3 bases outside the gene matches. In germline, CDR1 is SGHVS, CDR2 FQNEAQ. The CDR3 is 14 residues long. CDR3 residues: CASSSGTGGTEAFF. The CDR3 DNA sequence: TGTGCCAGCAGCTCTGGGACAGGGGGAACTGAAGCTTTCTTT.

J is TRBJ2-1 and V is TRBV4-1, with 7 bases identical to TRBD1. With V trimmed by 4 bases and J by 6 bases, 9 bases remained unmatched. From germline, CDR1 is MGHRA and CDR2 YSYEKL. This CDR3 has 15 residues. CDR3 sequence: CASSPETGIVNEQFF. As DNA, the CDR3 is TGCGCCAGCAGCCCCGAGACAGGGATCGTCAATGAGCAGTTCTTC.

This CDR3 is CASSRTQLAVETQYF. CDR3 coding DNA: TGCGCCAGCTCTCGCACGCAACTAGCGGTGGAGACCCAGTACTTC. V gene TRBV5-1 combines with J gene TRBJ2-5; 8 bases agree with TRBD2. There are 15 residues in the CDR3. Losses at the gene ends were 7 bases for V and 5 bases for J; bases not matched to a gene: 13. Germline V gene data show CDR1 as SGHRS and CDR2 as YFSETQ.

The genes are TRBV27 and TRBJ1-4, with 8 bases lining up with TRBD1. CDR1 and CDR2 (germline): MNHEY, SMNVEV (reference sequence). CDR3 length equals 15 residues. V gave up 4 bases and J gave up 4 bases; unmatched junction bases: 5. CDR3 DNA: TGTGCCAGCAGTTCTACAGGGGGATTTAATGAAAAACTGTTTTTT. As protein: CASSSTGGFNEKLFF.

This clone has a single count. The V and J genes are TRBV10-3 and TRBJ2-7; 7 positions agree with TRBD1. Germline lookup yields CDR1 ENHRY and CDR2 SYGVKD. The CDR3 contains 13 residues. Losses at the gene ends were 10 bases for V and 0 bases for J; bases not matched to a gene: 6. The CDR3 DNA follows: TGTGCCACAACAGGGGACCTCTCCTACGAGCAGTACTTC. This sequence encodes CATTGDLSYEQYF.

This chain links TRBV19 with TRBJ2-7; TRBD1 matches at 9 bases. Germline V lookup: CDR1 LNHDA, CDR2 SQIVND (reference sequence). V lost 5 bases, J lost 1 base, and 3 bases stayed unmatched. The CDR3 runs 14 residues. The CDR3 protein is CASSQGQGSYEQYF. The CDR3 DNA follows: TGTGCCAGTAGTCAGGGACAGGGTTCCTACGAGCAGTACTTC.

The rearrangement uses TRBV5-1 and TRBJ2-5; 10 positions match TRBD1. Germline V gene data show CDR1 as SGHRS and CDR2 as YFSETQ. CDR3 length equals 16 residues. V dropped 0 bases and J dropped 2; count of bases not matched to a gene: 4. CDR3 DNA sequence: TGCGCCAGCAGCTTGGGGAGACAGGGGGCTCAAGAGACCCAGTACTTC. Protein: CASSLGRQGAQETQYF.

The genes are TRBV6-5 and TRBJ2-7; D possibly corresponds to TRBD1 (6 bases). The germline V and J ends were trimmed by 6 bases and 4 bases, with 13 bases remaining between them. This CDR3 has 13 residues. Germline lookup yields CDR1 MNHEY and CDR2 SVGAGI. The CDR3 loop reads CASRQTGRYEQYF. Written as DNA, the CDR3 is TGTGCCAGCAGGCAGACAGGTCGATACGAGCAGTACTTC.

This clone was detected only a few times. CDR3 nucleotide sequence: TGCGCCAGCAGCCAAGTAGGCGGAAACTCCTACGAGCAGTACTTC. Translated: CASSQVGGNSYEQYF. V usage is TRBV4-3 and J usage is TRBJ2-7; D is undetermined. Germline CDR1 reads LGHNA; CDR2 reads YSLEER. The length of the CDR3 is 15 residues. V was shortened by 1 base and J by 0 bases, with 10 bases between the two germline ends.

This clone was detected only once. The CDR3 spells CASTLTYRFGVPTYEQYF. DNA for the CDR3: TGTGCCAGCACCTTAACTTACAGGTTTGGAGTCCCTACCTACGAGCAGTACTTC. The rearrangement links TRBV5-6 to TRBJ2-7, with D tentatively TRBD1 (5 bases). The CDR3 extends over 18 amino acids. CDR1 SGHDT and CDR2 YYEEEE come from the germline V gene. Trimming removed 6 bases at V and 2 bases at J, with 27 bases between.

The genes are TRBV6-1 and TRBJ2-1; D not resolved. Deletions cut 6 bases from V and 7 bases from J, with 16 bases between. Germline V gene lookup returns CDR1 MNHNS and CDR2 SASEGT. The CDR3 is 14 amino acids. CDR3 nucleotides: TGTGCCAGCAGCCCGGAACGGGTGAGGAATGAGCAGTTCTTC. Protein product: CASSPERVRNEQFF.